This TCR beta chain was recorded in a study of cytomegalovirus exposure and HLA in healthy donors. Broader study findings: At a 0.05 false discovery rate, a later analysis found roughly 17,000 TCR beta sequences to be associated with HLA alleles. A previous analysis found most TCR beta V segments productive roughly 87% or roughly 30% of the time. In a later analysis, DRB1 alleles had the most associated TCRs; HLA-C alleles the fewest. Associated with cytomegalovirus, according to the listing, were 150 to 200 TCR beta chains.

The CDR3 runs 16 residues. CDR1 is MNHEY and CDR2 is SMNVEV in the germline V gene (reference sequence). V lost 5 bases, J lost 2 bases, and 10 bases stayed unmatched. About this clone: Its antigen remains unidentified.

The study ran its PCR with 60 Vbeta and 13 Jbeta primers. Assay: immunoSEQ multiplex PCR; the TCRdb copy retains only in-frame clones and omits some. The table has around 50,000 clones, roughly 80% seen once; the top ten hold around 1.7%. Sequenced input: PBMCs. The chain uses TRBV27 and TRBJ2-5; 8 nucleotides agree with TRBD2. The clonotype originates from a man between 40 and 49 years old in good health and CMV-seronegative. CDR3 amino acids: CASSPRLAGRQETQYF. For the CDR3, the DNA is TGTGCCAGCAGTCCCAGGTTAGCGGGGAGGCAAGAGACCCAGTACTTC.